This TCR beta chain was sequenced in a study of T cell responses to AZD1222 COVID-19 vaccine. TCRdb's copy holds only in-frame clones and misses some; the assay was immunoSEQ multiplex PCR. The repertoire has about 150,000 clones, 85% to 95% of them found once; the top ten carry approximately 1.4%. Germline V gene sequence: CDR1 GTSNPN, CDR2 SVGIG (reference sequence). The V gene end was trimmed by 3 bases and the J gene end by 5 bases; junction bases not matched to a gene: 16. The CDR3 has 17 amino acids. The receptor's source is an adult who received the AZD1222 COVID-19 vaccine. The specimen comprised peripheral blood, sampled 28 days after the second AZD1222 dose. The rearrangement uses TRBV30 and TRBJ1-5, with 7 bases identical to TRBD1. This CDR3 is CAWSAGERRGRYQPQHF. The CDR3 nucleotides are TGTGCCTGGAGCGCAGGTGAACGTAGGGGGCGATATCAGCCCCAGCATTTT.